The 23 T cell receptor beta chains in this list originate from one sample, sequenced in a study of tumor-infiltrating lymphocytes in primary liver carcinoma. TCR beta cDNA was prepared out of roughly 450 ng total RNA by means of a constant-region primer. Each TCR beta library was derived from three nested multiplex PCR rounds that employed slightly modified ARM-PCR. The study ran its first two PCR rounds for roughly 10 cycles each, using TRBV1-TRBV30 forward primers and a C-beta reverse primer. MiXCR, applied by TCRdb to the multiplex PCR reads, yields one record per CDR3 protein. The top ten hold approximately 8.9% of the sample, which has approximately 110,000 distinct CDR3 sequences, 60% to 80% seen once. Starting material for RNA and DNA co-extraction consisted of about 19-32 mg of unsorted bulk tissue. Sequencing was done on a sample of liver tumor tissue from sampling region 3. Regarding subset: tumor region T3, left-lateral pole. The receptor set was obtained from a woman aged 55-70 years with primary liver carcinoma and hepatitis B virus infection.

On this clonotype itself: The junction differs from germline at one of its ends, possibly a read error. The chain carries TRBV7-9 and TRBJ2-1; a weak D match, TRBD1 (5 bases). The CDR3 covers 15 residues. Germline V gene sequence: CDR1 SEHNR, CDR2 FQNEAQ (reference sequence). DNA for the CDR3: TGTGTCAGCAGCTCCACGTTCGACAGCCCCGATGGGCAGTTCTTC. Amino acids: CVSSSTFDSPDGQFF.

In regard to this clonotype: A single base separates this from a much larger clone, so it may be a read error. The chain carries TRBV5-1 and TRBJ2-2; D may correspond to TRBD1 or TRBD2 (5 bases each). Germline-derived CDR1 and CDR2 are SGHRS and YFSETQ. CDR3 length: 16 residues. The CDR3 nucleotides read TGCGCCAGCAGCACGGTGGGGGACGCGAACATCGGGGAGCTGTTTTTT. This translates into CASSTVGDANIGELFF.

The table lists this clonotype with many counts. The V and J genes are TRBV29-1 and TRBJ1-1; D unresolved. From germline, CDR1 is SQVTM and CDR2 ANQGSEA. The CDR3 totals 14 residues. V shed 6 bases and J shed 8 bases, with 22 bases lying between them. CDR3 sequence reads: CSVSLGRVVVEAFF. CDR3 in DNA: TGCAGCGTCTCCCTCGGACGCGTAGTCGTAGAAGCTTTCTTT.

CDR3 residues: CASSLRQGAGYEQYF. CDR3 bases: TGCGCCAGCAGTTTAAGACAGGGGGCCGGATACGAGCAGTACTTC. The chain has TRBV5-1 and TRBJ2-7; TRBD1 aligns across 10 bases. CDR3 length: 15 residues. After removal of 5 bases from V and 4 bases from J, the junction contained 9 bases not matched to a gene. Germline CDR1 and CDR2: SGHRS and YFSETQ.

The chain links TRBV5-1 to TRBJ2-7; 9 bases are a match to TRBD2. This CDR3 region has 15 residues. In germline, CDR1 is SGHRS, CDR2 YFSETQ. The junction had 4 bases not matched to a gene; V was cut back by 1 base and J by 2 bases. Here the CDR3 reads CASSLRAGGPYEQYF. The CDR3 region has the DNA TGCGCCAGCAGCTTGAGGGCGGGAGGGCCCTACGAGCAGTACTTC.

This clonotype was seen ten or more times. The final CDR3 position lacks the conserved phenylalanine or tryptophan, pointing to a likely read error. V gene TRBV5-5 combines with J gene TRBJ2-1, with D possibly TRBD2 on 6 matching bases. Per germline, CDR1 SGHKS and CDR2 YYEKEE (reference sequence). CDR3 length: 16 amino acids. V dropped 0 bases and J dropped 0 bases, with 10 bases sitting between them. CDR3 bases: TGTGCCAGCAGCTTGGATTTCGGGAGCTCCTACAATGAGCAGTTCTCC. It yields the protein CASSLDFGSSYNEQFS.

Concerning this clonotype itself: Relative to the germline gene, one junction end is altered; a read error may explain this. The rearrangement joins TRBV5-4 to TRBJ2-4; D unresolved. Germline CDR1 is SGHNT and CDR2 is YYREEE (reference sequence). The length of the CDR3 is 15 residues. The DNA for the CDR3 is TGTGCCAGCAGCCCCCCGGCAAGTGACAAAACCATTCAGTACTTC. This translates into CASSPPASDKTIQYF.

In the case of this clonotype: A much bigger clone sits one base away, suggesting this may be a read error. The rearrangement joins TRBV4-1 to TRBJ2-3; TRBD2 is a possible D gene (7 bases). Germline CDR1 reads MGHRA; CDR2 reads YSYEKL. The V end was cut by 4 bases, the J end by 5 bases, with 16 bases between. The CDR3 loop spans 15 amino acids. The CDR3 DNA reads as TGCGCCAGCAGCCCTATAAGGGGGGGCAAAGATACGCAGTATTTT. Translating gives CASSPIRGGKDTQYF.

The J gene is TRBJ2-7, the V gene TRBV11-3; TRBD2 matches at 9 bases. The V and J ends lost 6 bases and 4 bases, in that order; junction bases with no gene match: 16. This CDR3 spans 17 amino acids. Germline CDR1 is SGHNT and CDR2 is YENEEA. CDR3 protein: CASSSPRLAEDRYEQYF. Written as DNA, the CDR3 is TGTGCCAGCAGTTCACCGAGACTAGCGGAGGACCGATACGAGCAGTACTTC.

About this clonotype: The missing conserved phenylalanine or tryptophan at the end of this CDR3 makes a read error likely. V gene TRBV5-1 combines with J gene TRBJ2-5, with a weak D call TRBD1 (6 bases). Germline CDR1 and CDR2: SGHRS and YFSETQ. The CDR3 has 15 amino acids. Trimming pared 2 bases from V and 2 bases from J, leaving 13 bases between. In DNA, the CDR3 is TGCGCCAGCAGCTTACTAGAGGGGGATCAAGAGACCCAGTACCTC. Translating it yields CASSLLEGDQETQYL.

This clonotype was observed at least ten times. This chain links TRBV5-1 with TRBJ2-7; D is possibly TRBD2 (5 bases). Trimming took 4 bases from V and 5 from J, leaving 16 bases between them. The CDR3 covers 14 residues. CDR1 and CDR2 from the germline V gene are SGHRS and YFSETQ. CDR3 amino acids: CASSPGQGGDEQYF. The CDR3 bases are TGCGCCAGCAGCCCTGGTCAAGGAGGAGACGAGCAGTACTTC.

As regards this clonotype: A read error may explain this, as a much larger clone is one base away. The rearrangement links TRBV10-3 to TRBJ2-7, with D maybe TRBD1 (5 bases). The CDR3 consists of 13 residues. Looked up from germline, CDR1 is ENHRY and CDR2 is SYGVKD. Here the CDR3 DNA reads TGTGCCATCAGTCAGTCGAAGGGGTACGAGCAGTACTTC. Translation: CAISQSKGYEQYF.

As to this clonotype: The CDR3 does not close with the conserved phenylalanine or tryptophan, likely indicating a read error. The chain carries TRBV4-1 and TRBJ1-2; D gene unclear. CDR3 size: 15 residues. Germline CDR1 reads MGHRA; CDR2 reads YSYEKL. CDR3 amino acids: CASSKEGITNYGYTL. CDR3 bases: TGCGCTAGCAGCAAAGAAGGGATAACTAACTATGGCTACACCCTC.

This clonotype has just a few counts. This may be a read error: a much more frequent sequence differs by one nucleotide. This CDR3 is missing its conserved last phenylalanine or tryptophan, likely due to a read error. The chain uses TRBV6-6 and TRBJ2-7; 7 positions agree with TRBD1. The CDR3 extends over 14 amino acids. Germline V gene lookup returns CDR1 MNHNY and CDR2 SVGAGI (reference sequence). Unmatched junction bases numbered 9, after V lost 6 bases and J lost 4 bases. The CDR3 reads CASRLNRGLYEQYL. The CDR3 DNA reads as TGTGCCAGCAGACTTAACAGGGGTTTATACGAGCAGTACCTC.

This chain links TRBV30 with TRBJ2-7; TRBD1 aligns across 9 bases. Germline loops: CDR1 GTSNPN, CDR2 SVGIG (reference sequence). V trimming: 4 bases; J trimming: 9 bases; junction bases outside the gene matches: 19. This CDR3 spans 16 amino acids. The CDR3 loop reads CAWIAKSGTGNIGQYF. CDR3 DNA: TGTGCCTGGATAGCGAAATCCGGGACAGGGAATATTGGGCAGTACTTC.

Turning to this clonotype: Given the absence of the conserved phenylalanine or tryptophan at the CDR3 end, a read error is likely. The CDR3: CASSLDRFSLAGPYEQYL. The CDR3 coding sequence is TGTGCCAGCAGCTTAGATCGGTTCAGTCTAGCGGGTCCCTACGAGCAGTACCTC. This rearrangement joins TRBV11-2 to TRBJ2-7; 8 bases map to TRBD2. The CDR3 totals 18 residues. V shed 0 bases and J 2 bases; nucleotides not matched to a gene: 12. Germline V gene data show CDR1 as SGHAT and CDR2 as FQNNGV.

Turning to this clonotype: The conserved closing phenylalanine or tryptophan is absent in this CDR3, likely reflecting a read error. The chain couples TRBV29-1 to TRBJ2-1; D ambiguous. CDR1 is SQVTM, CDR2 ANQGSEA, per germline. This CDR3 comprises 15 residues. V lost 1 base and J 1 base, leaving 11 bases between the germline ends. The CDR3 reads CSVEGLATSYNEQFI. The CDR3 region has the DNA TGCAGCGTTGAAGGTCTGGCGACATCCTACAATGAGCAGTTCATC.

The chain is built from TRBV28 and TRBJ2-7, with 7 bases identical to TRBD1. The trim removed 5 bases at V and 0 bases at J, leaving 7 bases unmatched. Germline values: CDR1 MDHEN, CDR2 SYDVKM. This CDR3 is 15 amino acids long. CDR3 loop: CASSGPGQNSYEQYF. CDR3 sequence (DNA): TGTGCCAGCAGTGGACCGGGACAGAACTCCTACGAGCAGTACTTC.

In regard to this clonotype: A read error may produce the germline difference seen at one junction end. The chain combines TRBV12-3 or TRBV12-4 with TRBJ2-7; tentatively, D is TRBD2 (6 bases). The CDR3 covers 14 residues. Here the CDR3 reads CVSRIAGGSNEQYF. Here the CDR3 DNA reads TGTGTCAGCAGGATAGCAGGAGGGAGCAACGAGCAGTACTTC.

On this clonotype itself: Since a much larger clone is just one base distant, this may be a read error. This chain connects TRBV10-2 to TRBJ2-4; the match to TRBD1 covers 7 bases. Germline V gene data show CDR1 as WSHSY and CDR2 as SAAADI. CDR3 size: 13 residues. Trimming at V came to 6 bases and at J to 9 bases, leaving 8 bases not matched to a gene. In DNA form, the CDR3 reads TGCGCCAGCAGGCCCGGACAGGAAATCATTCAGTACTTC. It yields the protein CASRPGQEIIQYF.

This clonotype was seen only a few times. This may be a read error, as it is one base from a much larger clone. V gene TRBV5-1 combines with J gene TRBJ2-1; 7 bases line up with TRBD1. Germline V CDR1 and CDR2: SGHRS, YFSETQ. Losses at the gene ends were 4 bases for V and 12 bases for J; bases not matched to a gene: 16. The CDR3 extends over 15 amino acids. The DNA for the CDR3 is TGCGCCAGCAGCCCGGGGACAGCGGCGGCGGCGGTGCAGTTCTTC. Protein sequence: CASSPGTAAAAVQFF.

This clonotype was seen more than once but under ten times. This chain uses TRBV24-1 with TRBJ1-2; 8 bases map to TRBD1. From germline, CDR1 is KGHDR and CDR2 SFDVKD. This CDR3 contains 13 residues. Germline trimming cut 4 bases from V and 8 bases from J; bases unmatched to any gene: 5. The CDR3 here is CATSDYRTGGYTF. CDR3 nucleotides: TGTGCCACCAGTGACTATCGGACAGGGGGCTACACCTTC.

A remark on this clonotype: A read error may explain this, as a much larger clone is one base away. The chain joins TRBV12-3 or TRBV12-4 to TRBJ2-1; TRBD2 agrees at 8 bases. V shed 1 base and J 9 bases; nucleotides not matched to a gene: 5. This CDR3 is built from 14 residues. CDR3 bases: TGTGCCAGCAGTTTAGGCGGGGGGTTGGGTGAGCAGTTCTTC. It specifies CASSLGGGLGEQFF.